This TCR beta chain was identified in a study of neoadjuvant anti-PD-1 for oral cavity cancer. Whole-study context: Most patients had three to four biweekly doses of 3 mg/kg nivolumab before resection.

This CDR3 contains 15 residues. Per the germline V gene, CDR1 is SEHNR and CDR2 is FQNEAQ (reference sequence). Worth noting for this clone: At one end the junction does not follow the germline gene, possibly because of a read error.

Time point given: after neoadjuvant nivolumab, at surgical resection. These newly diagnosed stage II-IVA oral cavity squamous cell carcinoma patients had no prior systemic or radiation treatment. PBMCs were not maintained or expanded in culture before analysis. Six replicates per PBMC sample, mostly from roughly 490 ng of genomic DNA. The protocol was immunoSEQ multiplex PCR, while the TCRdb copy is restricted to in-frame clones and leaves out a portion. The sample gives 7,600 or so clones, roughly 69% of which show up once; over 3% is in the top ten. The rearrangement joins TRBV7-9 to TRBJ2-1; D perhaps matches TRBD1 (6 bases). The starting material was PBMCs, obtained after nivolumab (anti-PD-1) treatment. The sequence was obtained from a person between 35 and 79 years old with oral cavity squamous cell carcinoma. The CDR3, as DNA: TGTGCCAGCAGCTTGGTGGGGGCCTCCCACAATGAGCAGTTCTTC. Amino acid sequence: CASSLVGASHNEQFF.